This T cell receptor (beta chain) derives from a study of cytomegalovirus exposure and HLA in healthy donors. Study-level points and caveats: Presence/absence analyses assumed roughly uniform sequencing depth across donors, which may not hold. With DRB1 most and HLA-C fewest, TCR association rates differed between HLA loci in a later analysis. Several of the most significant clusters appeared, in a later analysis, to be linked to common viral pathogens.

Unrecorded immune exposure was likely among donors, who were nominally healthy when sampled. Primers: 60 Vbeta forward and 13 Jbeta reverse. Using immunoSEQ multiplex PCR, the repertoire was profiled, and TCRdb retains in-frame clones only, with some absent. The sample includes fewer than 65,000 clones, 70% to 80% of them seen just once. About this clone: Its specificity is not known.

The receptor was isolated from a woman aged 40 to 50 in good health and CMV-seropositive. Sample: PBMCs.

CDR3 in amino acids: CASSPGQGRGANVLTF. The CDR3 bases are TGCGCCAGCAGCCCGGGACAGGGACGTGGGGCCAACGTCCTGACTTTC. This rearrangement joins TRBV4-1 to TRBJ2-6; 9 nucleotides line up with TRBD1. CDR1 is MGHRA and CDR2 is YSYEKL in the germline V gene. Trimming cost V 4 bases and J 3 bases; bases outside gene matches: 4. This CDR3 has 16 residues.